This is a list of T cell receptor beta chains from one sample in a study of blood T cell repertoires in COVID-19. The table came from immunoSEQ multiplex PCR; TCRdb's copy has only in-frame clones and leaves some out. The sample lists about 250,000 clones, approximately 80% occurring once. The source material was peripheral blood. All receptors come from a woman in her forties with active or convalescent COVID-19. Both conserved end residues are part of each CDR3. Fields, in order: J gene, V gene, CDR3 protein.

J gene: TRBJ1-4
V gene: TRBV5-1
CDR3 protein: CASSLGDRGLKKLFF

J gene: TRBJ1-2
V gene: TRBV5-6
CDR3 protein: CASSWRTVFYGYTF

J gene: TRBJ2-1
V gene: TRBV7-9
CDR3 protein: CASSLGLAGLDEQFF

J gene: TRBJ1-2
V gene: TRBV9
CDR3 protein: CASSVGEGRKVDGYTF

J gene: TRBJ2-5
V gene: TRBV28
CDR3 protein: CASSFSTGRGALKETQYF

J gene: TRBJ2-5
V gene: TRBV12-5
CDR3 protein: CASGHQRGGLFETQYF

J gene: TRBJ1-2
V gene: TRBV19
CDR3 protein: CASSAQTGGNGYTF

J gene: TRBJ1-1
V gene: TRBV10-3
CDR3 protein: CAIRRQFNTEAFF

J gene: TRBJ2-4
V gene: TRBV4-1
CDR3 protein: CASSQPGTKVGQYF

J gene: TRBJ2-5
V gene: TRBV3-1/TRBV3-2
CDR3 protein: CASSPTRARGETQYF

J gene: TRBJ2-6
V gene: TRBV19
CDR3 protein: CATLSSGANVLTF

J gene: TRBJ1-6
V gene: TRBV25-1
CDR3 protein: CASSFQGWNSPLHF

J gene: TRBJ1-4
V gene: TRBV15
CDR3 protein: CATSSGQHNEKLFF

J gene: TRBJ1-6
V gene: TRBV24-1
CDR3 protein: CATSEEERANSPLHF

J gene: TRBJ2-3
V gene: TRBV5-1
CDR3 protein: CASSLATGGEGDTQYF

J gene: TRBJ1-1
V gene: TRBV19
CDR3 protein: CASSRDRGRTEAFF

J gene: TRBJ2-7
V gene: TRBV7-3
CDR3 protein: CASSTRTGAEQYF

J gene: TRBJ1-2
V gene: TRBV5-5
CDR3 protein: CASSFGIGGGAKANYGYTF

J gene: TRBJ1-2
V gene: TRBV5-1
CDR3 protein: CASSLGDRAGGYTF

J gene: TRBJ1-3
V gene: TRBV28
CDR3 protein: CASSGTGVLRSGNTIYF

J gene: TRBJ1-2
V gene: TRBV29-1
CDR3 protein: CSVGPGGGYTF

J gene: TRBJ1-1
V gene: TRBV28
CDR3 protein: CASSLNDRGAFF

J gene: TRBJ2-7
V gene: TRBV5-1
CDR3 protein: CASSGSGTKGEQYF

J gene: TRBJ1-1
V gene: TRBV30
CDR3 protein: CAWSVGGRTEAFF

J gene: TRBJ2-1
V gene: TRBV5-1
CDR3 protein: CASSLAGTSGGAQDEQFF

J gene: TRBJ1-1
V gene: TRBV11-2
CDR3 protein: CASSQGQLEAFF

J gene: TRBJ2-5
V gene: TRBV27
CDR3 protein: CASSPLKGAASQETQYF

J gene: TRBJ1-5
V gene: TRBV28
CDR3 protein: CAAGTVIKPQHF

J gene: TRBJ1-6
V gene: TRBV30
CDR3 protein: CAWSVTVDNSPLHF

J gene: TRBJ2-2
V gene: TRBV5-1
CDR3 protein: CASSVAGTGDTGELFF

J gene: TRBJ2-1
V gene: TRBV19
CDR3 protein: CATKLAGGPNEQFF

J gene: TRBJ1-2
V gene: TRBV5-6
CDR3 protein: CASSFHVDRDLPYGYTF

J gene: TRBJ1-1
V gene: TRBV5-6
CDR3 protein: CASSFGTGVNTEAFF

J gene: TRBJ2-1
V gene: TRBV6-1
CDR3 protein: CASSEGGLAENEQFF

J gene: TRBJ1-5
V gene: TRBV2
CDR3 protein: CASSRDTPYSNQPQHF

J gene: TRBJ1-3
V gene: TRBV30
CDR3 protein: CAWSTPLSSGNTIYF

J gene: TRBJ2-2
V gene: TRBV7-6
CDR3 protein: CASSLGRRVLTGELFF